The text below deals with one TCR beta chain. No antigen is known for it. These data are taken from a study of cytomegalovirus exposure and HLA in healthy donors. As for the study in general: The same platform used for the 650 to 700 first-cohort repertoires was also used for the 100 to 150 validation repertoires, as a later analysis reported.

Clones were sequenced by immunoSEQ multiplex PCR, and TCRdb holds only the in-frame ones, with some missing. The sample records around 250,000 clones, 90% being singletons. Findings and limits, study-wide: Testing in vitro showed a few CMV-associated chains specific for CMV antigens. High sensitivity and specificity were reportedly achieved when the classifier diagnosed cytomegalovirus status. The study recorded 150 to 200 TCR beta chains that were cytomegalovirus-associated.

Germline CDR1 is LGHNA and CDR2 is YSLEER. The CDR3 loop spans 14 amino acids. V shed 0 bases, J shed 4 bases, and the junction held 2 bases outside the gene matches. The V and J genes are TRBV4-3 and TRBJ1-1; 7 bases are a match to TRBD1. The sequence derives from a woman under 30 in good health and CMV-seronegative. The sequencing input was PBMCs. The CDR3, as DNA: TGCGCCAGCAGCCAAGATTCAGGGGGCACTGAAGCTTTCTTT. As protein: CASSQDSGGTEAFF.